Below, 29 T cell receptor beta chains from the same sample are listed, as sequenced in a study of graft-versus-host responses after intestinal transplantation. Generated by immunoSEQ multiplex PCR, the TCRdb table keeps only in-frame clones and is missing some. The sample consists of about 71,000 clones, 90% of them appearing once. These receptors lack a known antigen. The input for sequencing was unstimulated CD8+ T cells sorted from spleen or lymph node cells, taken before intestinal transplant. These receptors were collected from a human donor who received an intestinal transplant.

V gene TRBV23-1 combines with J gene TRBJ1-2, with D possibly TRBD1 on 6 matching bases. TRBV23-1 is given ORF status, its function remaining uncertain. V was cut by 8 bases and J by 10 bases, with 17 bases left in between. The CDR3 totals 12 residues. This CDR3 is CASHRARRAYTF. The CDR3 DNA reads TGCGCCAGCCACAGGGCCCGGCGCGCCTACACCTTC.

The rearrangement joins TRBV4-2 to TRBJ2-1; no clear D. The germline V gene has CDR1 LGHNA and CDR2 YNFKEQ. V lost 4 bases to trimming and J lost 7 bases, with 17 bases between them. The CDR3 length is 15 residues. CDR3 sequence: CASSPVGTARNEQFF. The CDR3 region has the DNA TGTGCCAGCAGCCCAGTCGGCACGGCGCGGAATGAGCAGTTCTTC.

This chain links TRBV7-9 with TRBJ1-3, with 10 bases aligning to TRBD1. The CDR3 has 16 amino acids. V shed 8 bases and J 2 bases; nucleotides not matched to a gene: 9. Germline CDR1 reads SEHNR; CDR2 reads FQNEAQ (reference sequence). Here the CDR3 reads CASATDRGLTGNTIYF. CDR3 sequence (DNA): TGTGCCAGCGCCACAGACAGGGGGCTGACTGGAAACACCATATATTTT.

The CDR3 protein is CACAGGSNEQFF. The CDR3 coding sequence is TGTGCCTGCGCGGGGGGGAGCAATGAGCAGTTCTTC. The J gene is TRBJ2-1, the V gene TRBV11-2, with 9 bases lining up with TRBD2. After removal of 11 bases from V and 6 bases from J, the junction contained 5 bases not matched to a gene. CDR1 and CDR2 from the germline V gene are SGHAT and FQNNGV. This CDR3 is 12 amino acids long. Together with reference TRBV11-2 and TRBJ2-1, the CDR3 gives the full variable domain: EAGVAQSPRYKIIEKRQSVAFWCNPISGHATLYWYQQILGQGPKLLIQFQNNGVVDDSQLPKDRFSAERLKGVDSTLKIQPAKLEDSAVYLCACAGGSNEQFFGPGTRLTVL.

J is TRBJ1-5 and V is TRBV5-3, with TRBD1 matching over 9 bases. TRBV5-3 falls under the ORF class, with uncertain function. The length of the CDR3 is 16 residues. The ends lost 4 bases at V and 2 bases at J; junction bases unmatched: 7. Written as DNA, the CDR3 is TGTGCCAGAAGCAGGGGGACAGGGCTTGGCAATCAGCCCCAGCATTTT. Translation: CARSRGTGLGNQPQHF.

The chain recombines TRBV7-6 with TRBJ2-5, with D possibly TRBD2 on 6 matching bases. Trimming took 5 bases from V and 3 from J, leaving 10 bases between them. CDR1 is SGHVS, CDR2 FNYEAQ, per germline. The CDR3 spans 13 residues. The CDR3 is CASSPPGEETQYF. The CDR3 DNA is TGTGCCAGCAGCCCCCCGGGGGAAGAGACCCAGTACTTC.

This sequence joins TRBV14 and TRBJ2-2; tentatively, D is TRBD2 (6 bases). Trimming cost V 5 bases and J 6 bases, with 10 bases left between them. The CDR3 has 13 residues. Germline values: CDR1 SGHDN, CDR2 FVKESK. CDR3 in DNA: TGTGCCAGCAGCGACCTAGCGCCCGGGGAGCTGTTTTTT. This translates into CASSDLAPGELFF.

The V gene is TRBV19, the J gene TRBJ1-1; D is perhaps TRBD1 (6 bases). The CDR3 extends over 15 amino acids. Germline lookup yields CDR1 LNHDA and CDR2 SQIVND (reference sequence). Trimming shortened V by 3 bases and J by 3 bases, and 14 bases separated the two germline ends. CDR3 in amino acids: CASSIRGQTYTEAFF. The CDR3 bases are TGTGCCAGTAGTATCAGAGGACAGACCTACACTGAAGCTTTCTTT.

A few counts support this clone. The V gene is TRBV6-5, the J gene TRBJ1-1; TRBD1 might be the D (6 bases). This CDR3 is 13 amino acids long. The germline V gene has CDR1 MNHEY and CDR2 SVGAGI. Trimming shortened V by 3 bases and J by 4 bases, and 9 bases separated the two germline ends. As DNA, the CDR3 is TGTGCCAGCAGTTATACAGGGCTCACTGAAGCTTTCTTT. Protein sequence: CASSYTGLTEAFF.

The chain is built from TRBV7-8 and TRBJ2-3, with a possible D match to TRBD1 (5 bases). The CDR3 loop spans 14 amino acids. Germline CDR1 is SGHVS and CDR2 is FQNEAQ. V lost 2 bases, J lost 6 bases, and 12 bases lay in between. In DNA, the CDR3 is TGTGCCAGCAGCTTACTGGCAGGGCGGGATACGCAGTATTTT. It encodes CASSLLAGRDTQYF.

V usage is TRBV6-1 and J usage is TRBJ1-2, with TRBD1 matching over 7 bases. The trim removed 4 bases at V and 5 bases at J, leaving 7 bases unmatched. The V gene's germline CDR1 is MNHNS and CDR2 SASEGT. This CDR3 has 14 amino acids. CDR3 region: CASSAETGPYGYTF. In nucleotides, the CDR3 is TGTGCCAGCAGTGCTGAGACAGGGCCGTATGGCTACACCTTC.

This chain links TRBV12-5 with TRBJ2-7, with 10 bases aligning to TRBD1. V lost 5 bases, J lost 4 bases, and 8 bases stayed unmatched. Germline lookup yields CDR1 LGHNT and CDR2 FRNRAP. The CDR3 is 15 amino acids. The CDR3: CASGAPRGQGYEQYF. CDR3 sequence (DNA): TGTGCTAGTGGTGCGCCCCGGGGACAGGGGTACGAGCAGTACTTC.

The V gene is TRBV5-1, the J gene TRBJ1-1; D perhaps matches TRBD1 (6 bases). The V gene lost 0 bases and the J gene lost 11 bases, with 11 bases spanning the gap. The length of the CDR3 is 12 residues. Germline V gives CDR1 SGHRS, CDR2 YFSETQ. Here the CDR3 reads CASSLAAGEAFF. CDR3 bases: TGCGCCAGCAGCTTGGCAGCAGGGGAGGCTTTCTTT.

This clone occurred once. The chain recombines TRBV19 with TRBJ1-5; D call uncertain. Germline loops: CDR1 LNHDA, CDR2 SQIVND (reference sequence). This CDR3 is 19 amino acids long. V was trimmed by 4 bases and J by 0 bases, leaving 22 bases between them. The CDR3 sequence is CASSKDWMAESYSNQPQHF. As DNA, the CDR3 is TGTGCCAGTAGTAAGGACTGGATGGCGGAATCGTATAGCAATCAGCCCCAGCATTTT. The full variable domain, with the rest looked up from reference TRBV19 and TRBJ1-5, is DGGITQSPKYLFRKEGQNVTLSCEQNLNHDAMYWYRQDPGQGLRLIYYSQIVNDFQKGDIAEGYSVSREKKESFPLTVTSAQKNPTAFYLCASSKDWMAESYSNQPQHFGDGTRLSIL.

In DNA, the CDR3 is TGTGCCAGCAGCTTGGGTGGAGCGTCCAGCGAGCAGTACTTC. Its protein product is CASSLGGASSEQYF. The chain joins TRBV7-9 to TRBJ2-7; D gene unclear. The CDR3 consists of 14 residues. The germline V gene has CDR1 SEHNR and CDR2 FQNEAQ (reference sequence). V shed 3 bases and J shed 6 bases, with 15 bases lying between them.

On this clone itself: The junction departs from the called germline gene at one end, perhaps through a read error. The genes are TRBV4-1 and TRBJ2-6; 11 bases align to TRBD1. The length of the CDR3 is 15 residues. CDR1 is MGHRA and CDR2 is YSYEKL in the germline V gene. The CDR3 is CASSQGPGTGGTRDF. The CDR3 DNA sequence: TGCGCCAGCAGCCAAGGTCCCGGGACAGGGGGGACAAGGGACTTC.

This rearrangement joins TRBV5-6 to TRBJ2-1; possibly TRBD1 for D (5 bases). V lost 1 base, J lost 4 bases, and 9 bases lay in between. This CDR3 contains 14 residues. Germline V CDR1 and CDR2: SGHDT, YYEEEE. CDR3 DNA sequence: TGTGCCAGCAGCTTGATGGCAGGGTACAATGAGCAGTTCTTC. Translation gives CASSLMAGYNEQFF.

In DNA form, the CDR3 reads TGTGCCAGCAGTGAAGCGCCCGCAGTCTCCTACGAGCAGTACTTC. Its protein product is CASSEAPAVSYEQYF. This chain connects TRBV6-1 to TRBJ2-7; D gene unclear. Trimming shortened V by 0 bases and J by 0 bases, and 9 bases separated the two germline ends. From germline, CDR1 is MNHNS and CDR2 SASEGT. This CDR3 has 15 amino acids.

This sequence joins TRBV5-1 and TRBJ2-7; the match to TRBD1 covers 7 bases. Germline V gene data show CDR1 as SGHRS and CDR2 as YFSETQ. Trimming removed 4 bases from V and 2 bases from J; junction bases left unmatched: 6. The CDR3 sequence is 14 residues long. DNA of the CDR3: TGCGCCAGCAGCCTGGCCGGGACAGCCTACGAGCAGTACTTC. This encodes CASSLAGTAYEQYF.

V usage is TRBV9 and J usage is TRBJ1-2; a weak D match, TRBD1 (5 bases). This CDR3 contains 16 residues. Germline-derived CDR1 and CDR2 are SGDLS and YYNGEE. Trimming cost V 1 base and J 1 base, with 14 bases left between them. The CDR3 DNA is TGTGCCAGCAGCGTATCCAGGGTAGCAGGTAACTATGGCTACACCTTC. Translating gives CASSVSRVAGNYGYTF.

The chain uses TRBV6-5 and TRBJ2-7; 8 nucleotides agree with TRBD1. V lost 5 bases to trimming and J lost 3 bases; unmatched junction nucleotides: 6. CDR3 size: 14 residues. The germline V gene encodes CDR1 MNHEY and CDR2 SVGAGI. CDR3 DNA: TGTGCCAGCAGTGAGGGACAGGCTTACTACGAGCAGTACTTC. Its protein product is CASSEGQAYYEQYF.

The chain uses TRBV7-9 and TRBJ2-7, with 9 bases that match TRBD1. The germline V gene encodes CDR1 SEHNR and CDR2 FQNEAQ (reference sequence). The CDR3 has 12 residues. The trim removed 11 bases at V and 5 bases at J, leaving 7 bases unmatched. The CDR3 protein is CAYVDRGHEQYF. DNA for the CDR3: TGTGCCTACGTGGACAGGGGCCACGAGCAGTACTTC.

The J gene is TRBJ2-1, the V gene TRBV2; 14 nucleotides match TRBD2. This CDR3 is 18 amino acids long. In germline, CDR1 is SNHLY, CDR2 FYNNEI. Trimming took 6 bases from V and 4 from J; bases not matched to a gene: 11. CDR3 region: CASRWGTSGGSRYNEQFF. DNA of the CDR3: TGTGCCAGCAGATGGGGGACTAGCGGGGGATCGCGGTACAATGAGCAGTTCTTC.

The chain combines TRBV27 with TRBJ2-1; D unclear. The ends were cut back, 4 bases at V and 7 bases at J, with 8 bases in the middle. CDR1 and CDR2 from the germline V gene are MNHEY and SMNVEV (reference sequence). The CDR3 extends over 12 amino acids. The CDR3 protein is CASSYPGNEQFF. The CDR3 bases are TGTGCCAGCAGTTATCCCGGGAATGAGCAGTTCTTC.

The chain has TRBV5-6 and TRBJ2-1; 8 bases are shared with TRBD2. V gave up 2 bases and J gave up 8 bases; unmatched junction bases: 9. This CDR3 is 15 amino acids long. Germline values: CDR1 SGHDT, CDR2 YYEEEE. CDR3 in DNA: TGTGCCAGCAGCTTTCAGGCTAGCGGGTGGGATGAGCAGTTCTTC. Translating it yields CASSFQASGWDEQFF.

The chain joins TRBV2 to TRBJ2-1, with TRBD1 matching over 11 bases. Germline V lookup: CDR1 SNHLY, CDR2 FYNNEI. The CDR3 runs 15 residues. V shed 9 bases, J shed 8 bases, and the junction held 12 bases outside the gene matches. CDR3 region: CARSPRDRGVYEQFF. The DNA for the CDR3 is TGTGCCAGAAGTCCCCGGGACAGGGGGGTTTATGAGCAGTTCTTC.

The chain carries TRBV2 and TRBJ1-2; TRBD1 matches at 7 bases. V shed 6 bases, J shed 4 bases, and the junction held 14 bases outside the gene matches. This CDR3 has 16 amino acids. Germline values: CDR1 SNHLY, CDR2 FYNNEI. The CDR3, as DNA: TGTGCCAGCAGCGACAGGGTTGAACGTGCACCCTATGGCTACACCTTC. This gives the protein CASSDRVERAPYGYTF.

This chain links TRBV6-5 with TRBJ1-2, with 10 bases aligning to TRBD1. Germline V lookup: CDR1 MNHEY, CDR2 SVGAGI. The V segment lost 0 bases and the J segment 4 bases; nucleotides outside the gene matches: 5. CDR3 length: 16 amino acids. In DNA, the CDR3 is TGTGCCAGCAGTTACTCGACAGGGGGCCTGGGCTATGGCTACACCTTC. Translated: CASSYSTGGLGYGYTF.

CDR3 nucleotides: TGTGCCAGCAGCCTCGGACTACCAGAGCAGTTCTTC. It translates to CASSLGLPEQFF. V is TRBV7-9 and J is TRBJ2-1; D possibly corresponds to TRBD2 (6 bases). The CDR3 consists of 12 residues. CDR1 and CDR2 from the germline V gene are SEHNR and FQNEAQ (reference sequence). Between the trimmed V and J ends, which lost 5 bases and 10 bases, there was a span of 12 bases.